A selection of T cell receptor beta chains follows, all from one sample in a study of blood T cell repertoires in COVID-19. Sequencing used immunoSEQ multiplex PCR; TCRdb keeps in-frame clones, though not all of them. The table has more than 150,000 clones, over 70% seen once. Sequenced input: PBMCs or T cells enriched from blood (not recorded which). The receptors were gathered from a man aged 55 to 70 who had been exposed to COVID-19. Both conserved end residues are part of each CDR3. D genes are given only for firm matches. Not every row has a clone size; where given, it reads once, few, many or a size class.

clone size: -; V gene: TRBV9; D gene: TRBD2; J gene: TRBJ2-7; CDR3 protein: CASSVGSGESSYEQYF; CDR3 DNA: TGTGCCAGCAGCGTAGGTAGCGGGGAAAGCTCCTACGAGCAGTACTTC
clone size: -; V gene: TRBV7-2; D gene: TRBD1; J gene: TRBJ2-3; CDR3 protein: CASSLAQGASGTDTQYF; CDR3 DNA: TGTGCCAGCAGCTTAGCACAGGGGGCTAGTGGCACAGATACGCAGTATTTT
clone size: -; V gene: TRBV5-1; D gene: TRBD1; J gene: TRBJ1-6; CDR3 protein: CASSPDRGNSPLHF; CDR3 DNA: TGCGCCAGCAGCCCAGACAGGGGTAATTCACCCCTCCACTTT
clone size: -; V gene: TRBV9; D gene: -; J gene: TRBJ2-1; CDR3 protein: CASSRRLVPYNEQFF; CDR3 DNA: TGTGCCAGCAGCCGTAGACTGGTACCCTACAATGAGCAGTTCTTC
clone size: -; V gene: TRBV27; D gene: TRBD2; J gene: TRBJ2-1; CDR3 protein: CARLAGGPNEQFF; CDR3 DNA: TGTGCCAGACTAGCGGGAGGGCCCAATGAGCAGTTCTTC
clone size: -; V gene: TRBV6-5; D gene: TRBD1; J gene: TRBJ1-6; CDR3 protein: CASSYGTGPNSPLHF; CDR3 DNA: TGTGCCAGCAGTTATGGGACAGGGCCTAATTCACCCCTCCACTTT
clone size: -; V gene: TRBV4-3; D gene: TRBD1; J gene: TRBJ1-6; CDR3 protein: CASSRDRGYSPLHF; CDR3 DNA: TGCGCCAGCAGCCGGGACAGGGGGTACTCACCCCTCCACTTT
clone size: -; V gene: TRBV29-1; D gene: TRBD2; J gene: TRBJ2-3; CDR3 protein: CSISPGLVVDTQYF; CDR3 DNA: TGCAGCATAAGTCCGGGACTAGTCGTAGATACGCAGTATTTT
clone size: -; V gene: TRBV27; D gene: TRBD1; J gene: TRBJ2-7; CDR3 protein: CASSLTTGGASYEQYF; CDR3 DNA: TGTGCCAGCAGTTTAACCACAGGGGGCGCTTCCTACGAGCAGTACTTC
clone size: -; V gene: TRBV6-5; D gene: -; J gene: TRBJ2-1; CDR3 protein: CASSLARSSYNEQFF; CDR3 DNA: TGTGCCAGCAGTTTAGCGCGAAGCTCCTACAATGAGCAGTTCTTC
clone size: few; V gene: TRBV2; D gene: -; J gene: TRBJ1-1; CDR3 protein: CASGDTQIGNTEAFF; CDR3 DNA: TGTGCCAGCGGGGACACACAAATTGGGAACACTGAAGCTTTCTTT
clone size: few; V gene: TRBV9; D gene: -; J gene: TRBJ2-7; CDR3 protein: CASSFIQLYEQYF; CDR3 DNA: TGTGCCAGCAGCTTTATACAGCTCTACGAGCAGTACTTC
clone size: -; V gene: TRBV6-4; D gene: TRBD2; J gene: TRBJ2-6; CDR3 protein: CASSVAGGSGANVLTF; CDR3 DNA: TGTGCCAGCAGTGTAGCGGGAGGGTCTGGGGCCAACGTCCTGACTTTC
clone size: -; V gene: TRBV7-3; D gene: TRBD1; J gene: TRBJ2-5; CDR3 protein: CASSQSTGLQETQYF; CDR3 DNA: TGTGCCAGCAGCCAGTCGACAGGGCTCCAAGAGACCCAGTACTTC
clone size: -; V gene: TRBV10-3; D gene: -; J gene: TRBJ2-5; CDR3 protein: CAISATQYQETQYF; CDR3 DNA: TGTGCCATCAGTGCGACACAGTACCAAGAGACCCAGTACTTC
clone size: -; V gene: TRBV28; D gene: -; J gene: TRBJ2-3; CDR3 protein: CASSLLGTGIADTQYF; CDR3 DNA: TGTGCCAGCAGTTTATTAGGTACAGGGATTGCAGATACGCAGTATTTT
clone size: -; V gene: TRBV7-2; D gene: -; J gene: TRBJ1-1; CDR3 protein: CASSLGRGGTEAFF; CDR3 DNA: TGTGCCAGCAGCTTAGGGAGGGGGGGGACTGAAGCTTTCTTT
clone size: -; V gene: TRBV7-8; D gene: -; J gene: TRBJ1-2; CDR3 protein: CASSLGGSAPSRGYTF; CDR3 DNA: TGTGCCAGCAGCTTAGGAGGTAGTGCACCGTCCCGTGGCTACACCTTC
clone size: -; V gene: TRBV25-1; D gene: TRBD1; J gene: TRBJ1-4; CDR3 protein: CASSEWKGANEKLFF; CDR3 DNA: TGTGCCAGCAGTGAATGGAAGGGGGCAAACGAAAAACTGTTTTTT
clone size: once; V gene: TRBV2; D gene: -; J gene: TRBJ1-1; CDR3 protein: CASSGAWANTEAFF; CDR3 DNA: TGTGCCAGCAGTGGGGCGTGGGCCAACACTGAAGCTTTCTTT
clone size: -; V gene: TRBV3-1/TRBV3-2; D gene: TRBD2; J gene: TRBJ2-3; CDR3 protein: CASSQILAGGPETNTQYF; CDR3 DNA: TGTGCCAGCAGCCAAATACTAGCGGGAGGGCCTGAAACTAATACGCAGTATTTT
clone size: -; V gene: TRBV19; D gene: TRBD2; J gene: TRBJ2-3; CDR3 protein: CASSISRLAGTTDTQYF; CDR3 DNA: TGTGCCAGTAGTATATCGCGACTAGCGGGGACCACAGATACGCAGTATTTT
clone size: -; V gene: TRBV7-2; D gene: -; J gene: TRBJ2-3; CDR3 protein: CATPTGSRDTQYF; CDR3 DNA: TGTGCCACCCCCACCGGGTCGAGAGATACGCAGTATTTT
clone size: once; V gene: TRBV5-1; D gene: -; J gene: TRBJ2-5; CDR3 protein: CASGEKETQYF; CDR3 DNA: TGCGCCAGCGGAGAGAAAGAGACCCAGTACTTC
clone size: -; V gene: TRBV29-1; D gene: TRBD1; J gene: TRBJ1-1; CDR3 protein: CSGHRDRSPMNTEAFF; CDR3 DNA: TGCAGCGGCCACCGGGACAGATCTCCTATGAACACTGAAGCTTTCTTT
clone size: -; V gene: TRBV7-9; D gene: -; J gene: TRBJ1-2; CDR3 protein: CASSLDGINYGYTF; CDR3 DNA: TGTGCCAGCAGCTTAGACGGGATAAACTATGGCTACACCTTC
clone size: -; V gene: TRBV27; D gene: -; J gene: TRBJ2-7; CDR3 protein: CASSLARSYEQYF; CDR3 DNA: TGTGCCAGCAGCCTCGCCAGATCCTACGAGCAGTACTTC
clone size: once; V gene: TRBV27; D gene: TRBD1; J gene: TRBJ1-5; CDR3 protein: CASSDRGGGQPQHF; CDR3 DNA: TGTGCCAGCAGTGACAGGGGAGGCGGGCAGCCCCAGCATTTT
clone size: -; V gene: TRBV29-1; D gene: TRBD2; J gene: TRBJ2-2; CDR3 protein: CSVELAGVSTGELFF; CDR3 DNA: TGCAGCGTTGAATTAGCGGGAGTGAGTACCGGGGAGCTGTTTTTT
clone size: -; V gene: TRBV7-3; D gene: -; J gene: TRBJ1-5; CDR3 protein: CASSLAAGQPQHF; CDR3 DNA: TGTGCCAGCAGCTTAGCGGCCGGTCAGCCCCAGCATTTT
clone size: few; V gene: TRBV12-3/TRBV12-4; D gene: -; J gene: TRBJ1-1; CDR3 protein: CASRRGEGTEAFF; CDR3 DNA: TGTGCCAGCAGGAGAGGGGAGGGCACTGAAGCTTTCTTT
clone size: few; V gene: TRBV28; D gene: TRBD1; J gene: TRBJ1-1; CDR3 protein: CASSLSRDRGDTEAFF; CDR3 DNA: TGTGCCAGCAGTTTATCCCGGGACAGGGGCGACACTGAAGCTTTCTTT
clone size: -; V gene: TRBV3-1/TRBV3-2; D gene: TRBD1; J gene: TRBJ2-5; CDR3 protein: CASSPPPGTGWETQYF; CDR3 DNA: TGTGCCAGCAGCCCCCCTCCAGGGACAGGGTGGGAGACCCAGTACTTC
clone size: -; V gene: TRBV11-2; D gene: TRBD1; J gene: TRBJ2-1; CDR3 protein: CASSILRDRFF; CDR3 DNA: TGTGCCAGCAGCATCCTCCGGGACAGGTTCTTC
clone size: -; V gene: TRBV5-5; D gene: -; J gene: TRBJ2-7; CDR3 protein: CASSLVSFNEQYF; CDR3 DNA: TGTGCCAGCAGCTTGGTTAGTTTCAACGAGCAGTACTTC
clone size: -; V gene: TRBV7-9; D gene: -; J gene: TRBJ1-2; CDR3 protein: CASSLRTENYGYTF; CDR3 DNA: TGTGCCAGCAGCCTCCGGACAGAAAACTATGGCTACACCTTC
clone size: -; V gene: TRBV2; D gene: -; J gene: TRBJ1-1; CDR3 protein: CASSGEGHGEAFF; CDR3 DNA: TGTGCCAGCAGTGGGGAGGGGCACGGTGAAGCTTTCTTT